This entry is about one TCR beta chain. Its matching antigen is unknown. This CDR3 spans 18 amino acids. The trim removed 5 bases at V and 3 bases at J, leaving 15 bases unmatched. Looked up from germline, CDR1 is MNHEY and CDR2 is SMNVEV (reference sequence). The sample originates from a study of post-analysis software for immune sequencing data. Study results and limitations: Elevated frequency relative to controls characterized several TRBV segments in patients, TRBV5-6, TRBV5-1 and TRBV20-1 among them.

Libraries were made from TCR beta cDNA, and they carried unique molecular identifiers. TCRdb re-called the PCR reads through MiXCR, storing one row per CDR3 protein. The sample contains around 440,000 distinct CDR3 sequences, 40% to 55% of which appear only once. Sequenced material: blood. The TCR was taken from a girl between 5 and 17 years old with multiple sclerosis. This chain links TRBV27 with TRBJ1-5; the match to TRBD1 covers 8 bases. CDR3: CASSRSFGDRTDNQPQHF. The DNA for the CDR3 is TGTGCCAGCAGTAGAAGTTTTGGGGACAGGACTGACAATCAGCCCCAGCATTTT.